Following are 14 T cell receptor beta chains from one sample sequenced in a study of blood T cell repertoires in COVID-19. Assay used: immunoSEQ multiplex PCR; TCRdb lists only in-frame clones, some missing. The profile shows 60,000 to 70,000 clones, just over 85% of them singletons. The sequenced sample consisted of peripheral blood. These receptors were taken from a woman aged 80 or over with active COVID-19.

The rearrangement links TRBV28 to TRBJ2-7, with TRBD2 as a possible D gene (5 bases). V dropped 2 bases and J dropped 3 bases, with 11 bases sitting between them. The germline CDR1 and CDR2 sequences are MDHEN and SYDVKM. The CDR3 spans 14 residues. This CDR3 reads CASSLPGRDYEQYF. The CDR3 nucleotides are TGTGCCAGCAGTTTACCCGGACGGGACTACGAGCAGTACTTC.

The CDR3 protein is CASTLGRGHEQFF. The CDR3 region has the DNA TGTGCCAGCACTCTAGGGCGGGGGCATGAGCAGTTCTTC. The chain has TRBV12-3 or TRBV12-4 and TRBJ2-1, with a possible D match to TRBD2 (7 bases). This CDR3 is built from 13 residues. V lost 7 bases and J lost 8, with 15 bases in between.

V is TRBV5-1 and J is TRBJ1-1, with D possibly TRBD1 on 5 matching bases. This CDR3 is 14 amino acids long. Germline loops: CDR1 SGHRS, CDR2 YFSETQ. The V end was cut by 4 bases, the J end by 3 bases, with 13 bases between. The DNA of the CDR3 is TGCGCCAGCAGCCCAGGGTTTGGGGACACTGAAGCTTTCTTT. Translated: CASSPGFGDTEAFF.

CDR3: CASSSRNTGAETQYF. In DNA form, the CDR3 reads TGTGCCAGCAGTTCTCGTAATACAGGGGCCGAGACCCAGTACTTC. The gene calls are TRBV28 and TRBJ2-5; 7 bases are shared with TRBD1. The germline gives CDR1 MDHEN, CDR2 SYDVKM. Trimming at V came to 4 bases and at J to 5 bases, leaving 10 bases not matched to a gene. The CDR3 length is 15 residues. The whole variable domain, filled in from reference TRBV28 and TRBJ2-5, reads DVKVTQSSRYLVKRTGEKVFLECVQDMDHENMFWYRQDPGLGLRLIYFSYDVKMKEKGDIPEGYSVSREKKERFSLILESASTNQTSMYLCASSSRNTGAETQYFGPGTRLLVL.

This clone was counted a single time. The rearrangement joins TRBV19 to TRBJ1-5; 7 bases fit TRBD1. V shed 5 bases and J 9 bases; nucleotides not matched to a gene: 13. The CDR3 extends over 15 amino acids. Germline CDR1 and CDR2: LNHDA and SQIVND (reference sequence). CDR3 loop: CASSFRDSPAPPQHF. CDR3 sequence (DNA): TGTGCCAGTAGTTTCCGGGACAGTCCAGCGCCGCCCCAGCATTTT.

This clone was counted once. In DNA, the CDR3 is TGCGCCAGCAGCCAAGACAGGGTCGGGGGGGGCCTTCAAGAGACCCAGTACTTC. Protein sequence: CASSQDRVGGGLQETQYF. The chain combines TRBV4-1 with TRBJ2-5, with 8 nucleotides matching TRBD2. The CDR3 extends over 18 amino acids. V was pared by 0 bases and J by 2 bases, with 11 bases of the junction left unmatched. Looked up from germline, CDR1 is MGHRA and CDR2 is YSYEKL.

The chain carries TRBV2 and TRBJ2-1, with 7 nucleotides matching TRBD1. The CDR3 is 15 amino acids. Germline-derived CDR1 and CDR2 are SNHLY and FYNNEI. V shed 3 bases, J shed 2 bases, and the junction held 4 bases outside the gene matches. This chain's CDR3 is CASSDEGAAYNEQFF. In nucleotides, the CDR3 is TGTGCCAGCAGTGACGAGGGGGCGGCCTACAATGAGCAGTTCTTC.

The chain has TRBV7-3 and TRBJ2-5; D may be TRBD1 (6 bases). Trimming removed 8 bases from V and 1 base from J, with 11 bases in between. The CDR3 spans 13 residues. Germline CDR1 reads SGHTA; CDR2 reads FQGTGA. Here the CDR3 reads CASGRGPQETQYF. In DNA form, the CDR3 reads TGTGCCAGCGGCAGGGGACCCCAAGAGACCCAGTACTTC. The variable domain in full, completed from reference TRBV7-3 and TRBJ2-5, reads GAGVSQTPSNKVTEKGKYVELRCDPISGHTALYWYRQSLGQGPEFLIYFQGTGAADDSGLPNDRFFAVRPEGSVSTLKIQRTERGDSAVYLCASGRGPQETQYFGPGTRLLVL.

As DNA, the CDR3 is TGTGCCAGCAGCGAAATCAGCGACAGGGGTGGCACTGAAGCTTTCTTT. This translates into CASSEISDRGGTEAFF. The V call is TRBV28, the J call TRBJ1-1; TRBD1 aligns across 8 bases. Trimming took 6 bases from V and 4 from J; bases not matched to a gene: 13. Germline CDR1 and CDR2: MDHEN and SYDVKM. The CDR3 spans 16 residues.

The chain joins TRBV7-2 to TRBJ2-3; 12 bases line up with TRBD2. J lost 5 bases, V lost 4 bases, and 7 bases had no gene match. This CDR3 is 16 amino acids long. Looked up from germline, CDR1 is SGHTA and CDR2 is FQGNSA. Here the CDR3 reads CASSSKLAGGRDTQYF. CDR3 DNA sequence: TGTGCCAGCAGCTCAAAACTAGCGGGGGGCCGAGATACGCAGTATTTT.

The CDR3 reads CASSASGGALETQYF. Here the CDR3 DNA reads TGTGCCAGCAGCGCTAGCGGGGGGGCCTTGGAGACCCAGTACTTC. The chain links TRBV9 to TRBJ2-5; TRBD2 agrees at 12 bases. This CDR3 region has 15 residues. Unmatched junction bases numbered 5, after V lost 3 bases and J lost 5 bases. Germline V gene lookup returns CDR1 SGDLS and CDR2 YYNGEE.

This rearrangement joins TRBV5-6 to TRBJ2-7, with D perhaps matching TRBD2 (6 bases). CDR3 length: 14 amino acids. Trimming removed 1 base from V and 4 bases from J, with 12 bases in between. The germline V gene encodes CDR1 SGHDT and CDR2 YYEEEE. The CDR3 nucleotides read TGTGCCAGCAGCTTGCAACTAGCTGGGTACGAGCAGTACTTC. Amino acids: CASSLQLAGYEQYF.

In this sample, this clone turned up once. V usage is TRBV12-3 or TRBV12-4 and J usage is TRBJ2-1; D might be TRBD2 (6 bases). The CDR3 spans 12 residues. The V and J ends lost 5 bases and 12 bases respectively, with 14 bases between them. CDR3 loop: CASSERATRQFF. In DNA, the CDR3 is TGTGCCAGCAGTGAGCGGGCAACTCGGCAGTTCTTC.

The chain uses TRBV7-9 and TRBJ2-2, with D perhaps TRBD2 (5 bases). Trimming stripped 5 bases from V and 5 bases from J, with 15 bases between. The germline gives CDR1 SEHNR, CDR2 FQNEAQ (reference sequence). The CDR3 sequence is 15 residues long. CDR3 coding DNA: TGTGCCAGCAGCCCGGCGAGGGTTGAAACCGGGGAGCTGTTTTTT. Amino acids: CASSPARVETGELFF.